The rows below give T cell receptor beta chains drawn from one sample of a study of CD8+CD57+ T cells in acquired aplastic anemia. TCRdb recomputed calls from the reads with MiXCR, one row per CDR3 protein. The sample holds about 170,000 distinct CDR3 sequences; 35% to 55% are singletons and the top ten take 1.1%. The sample was sorted CD4+, CD8+, or CD8+CD57+ T cells (not recorded which) from PBMCs. Receptors were obtained from a human donor in good health. CDR3s include the opening cysteine and the closing phenylalanine or tryptophan. D genes are given only for firm matches. Clone size is stated in some rows and not others, as once, few, many or a class when expanded.

clone_size	v_call	d_call	j_call	cdr3_aa	cdr3_nt
many	TRBV5-1	.	TRBJ1-1	CASSLGRGSMNTEAFF	TGCGCCAGCAGCTTGGGTAGGGGTTCGATGAACACTGAAGCTTTCTTT
.	TRBV2	TRBD1	TRBJ1-1	CASSWTGTGTEAFF	TGTGCCAGCAGTTGGACAGGGACTGGCACTGAAGCTTTCTTT
many	TRBV10-3	.	TRBJ2-5	CAISDGGGETQYF	TGTGCCATCAGTGATGGGGGAGGAGAGACCCAGTACTTC
many	TRBV5-1	.	TRBJ1-5	CASSLGLASNQPQHF	TGCGCCAGCAGCTTGGGCCTGGCAAGCAATCAGCCCCAGCATTTT
.	TRBV29-1	TRBD1	TRBJ2-7	CSVAGGQGYEQYF	TGCAGCGTTGCTGGGGGACAGGGCTACGAGCAGTACTTC
few	TRBV7-3	TRBD1	TRBJ1-2	CASSYSQGNGYTF	TGTGCCAGCAGCTACTCACAGGGGAATGGCTACACCTTC
.	TRBV20-1	.	TRBJ2-3	CSARMGEAGIGTSTDTQYF	TGCAGTGCCAGAATGGGGGAGGCCGGGATTGGAACTAGCACAGATACGCAGTATTTT
.	TRBV7-9	.	TRBJ1-2	CASSLEGGVYGYTF	TGTGCCAGCAGCTTAGAGGGCGGAGTCTATGGCTACACCTTC
.	TRBV7-6	TRBD2	TRBJ2-1	CASSLLIAGVEEQFF	TGTGCCAGCAGCTTATTGATAGCGGGAGTGGAAGAGCAGTTCTTC
many	TRBV20-1	.	TRBJ1-1	CSADNTGRSNTEAFF	TGCAGTGCTGATAATACCGGACGTTCAAACACTGAAGCTTTCTTT
few	TRBV30	.	TRBJ2-2	CAWSLRAGTGELFF	TGTGCCTGGAGTCTCCGGGCCGGAACCGGGGAGCTGTTTTTT
.	TRBV27	TRBD2	TRBJ2-1	CASSLRSWGGTFF	TGTGCCAGCAGCCTACGTAGTTGGGGGGGTACGTTCTTC
.	TRBV24-1	TRBD2	TRBJ2-2	CATSDPTAGGSTGELLF	TGTGCCACCAGTGACCCTACAGCGGGAGGCAGCACCGGGGAGCTGCTTTTT
many	TRBV20-1	.	TRBJ1-4	CSATWTSGNEKLFF	TGCAGTGCTACCTGGACTTCGGGGAATGAAAAACTGTTTTTT
many	TRBV20-1	TRBD1	TRBJ2-3	CSAPGTGGPDTQYF	TGCAGTGCTCCCGGGACAGGGGGCCCAGATACGCAGTATTTT
.	TRBV7-3	.	TRBJ1-2	CASSLNPNYGYTF	TGTGCCAGCAGCTTAAACCCGAACTATGGCTACACCTTC
many	TRBV15	.	TRBJ1-2	CATSKLVPGHSSNYGYTF	TGTGCCACCAGCAAGTTAGTCCCGGGACACTCCTCCAACTATGGCTACACCTTC
many	TRBV11-1	.	TRBJ2-3	CASSLGDWLVTDTQYF	TGTGCCAGCAGCTTAGGAGACTGGTTAGTCACAGATACGCAGTATTTT
.	TRBV19	TRBD2	TRBJ2-1	CAHPGLAANNEQSF	TGTGCTCACCCCGGACTAGCGGCAAACAATGAGCAGTCCTTC
.	TRBV24-1	.	TRBJ2-5	CATSDLDQETQYF	TGTGCCACCAGTGATTTGGATCAAGAGACCCAGTACTTC
.	TRBV29-1	.	TRBJ2-7	CSVEGDLREQYF	TGCAGCGTTGAGGGGGACCTACGGGAGCAGTACTTC
.	TRBV19	.	TRBJ2-7	CASMGGQSYEQYF	TGTGCCAGTATGGGCGGGCAAAGCTACGAGCAGTACTTC
many	TRBV24-1	.	TRBJ2-5	CATSDLGAGASLETQYF	TGTGCCACCAGTGATTTGGGGGCAGGCGCCTCTCTGGAGACCCAGTACTTC
.	TRBV11-2	.	TRBJ2-7	CASSLGGGPSYEQYF	TGTGCCAGCAGCTTAGGCGGGGGCCCCTCCTACGAGCAGTACTTC
many	TRBV7-9	.	TRBJ2-5	CASSLGRRDQPPETQYF	TGTGCCAGCAGCTTAGGTCGGCGGGATCAACCCCCAGAGACCCAGTACTTC
.	TRBV24-1	TRBD2	TRBJ2-1	CATSLAGGYNNEQFF	TGTGCCACCTCGCTAGCGGGAGGGTATAACAATGAGCAGTTCTTC
.	TRBV5-8	.	TRBJ1-1	CASRFGTLNTEAFF	TGTGCCAGCAGATTCGGGACACTGAACACTGAAGCTTTCTTT
.	TRBV15	.	TRBJ1-6	CATSREGSSYNSPLHF	TGTGCCACCAGCAGAGAGGGGAGCTCCTATAATTCACCCCTCCACTTT
.	TRBV19	.	TRBJ2-7	CASSNGGTIYEQYF	TGTGCCAGTAGTAATGGCGGGACGATCTACGAGCAGTACTTC
.	TRBV7-8	.	TRBJ2-7	CASSYQTGPYEQYF	TGTGCCAGCAGCTACCAGACAGGTCCCTACGAGCAGTACTTC
.	TRBV20-1	.	TRBJ1-3	CSASRGTGNTIYF	TGCAGTGCTAGCAGGGGAACCGGAAACACCATATATTTT
few	TRBV28	.	TRBJ2-7	CASSFESAPLYEQYF	TGTGCCAGCAGTTTTGAGTCGGCACCTCTCTACGAGCAGTACTTC
.	TRBV5-6	TRBD2	TRBJ2-1	CASRYRTSGPYNEQFF	TGTGCCAGCAGATATAGGACTAGCGGGCCCTACAATGAGCAGTTCTTC
many	TRBV2	.	TRBJ2-1	CARTPYNEQFF	TGTGCCAGGACACCCTACAATGAGCAGTTCTTC
many	TRBV5-4	TRBD1	TRBJ2-7	CASSFRDRVTEQYF	TGTGCCAGCAGCTTTCGCGACAGGGTGACCGAGCAGTACTTC
many	TRBV5-1	TRBD1	TRBJ2-7	CASSLETGAAYEQYF	TGCGCCAGCAGCTTGGAAACAGGGGCCGCCTACGAGCAGTACTTC
many	TRBV14	.	TRBJ2-1	CASSPYWGSSYNEQFF	TGTGCCAGCAGCCCGTATTGGGGGAGTTCCTACAATGAGCAGTTCTTC
many	TRBV5-6	TRBD1	TRBJ2-5	CASSYGTGASQETQYF	TGTGCCAGCAGCTACGGGACAGGGGCGTCACAAGAGACCCAGTACTTC
.	TRBV5-6	TRBD1	TRBJ2-7	CASSRGTGSRYEQYF	TGTGCCAGCAGCAGAGGGACAGGAAGCAGGTACGAGCAGTACTTC
few	TRBV7-2	.	TRBJ1-2	CVSSLNPADPYGYTF	TGTGTCAGCAGCTTAAACCCGGCGGACCCTTATGGCTACACCTTC
many	TRBV7-2	.	TRBJ1-1	CASSSRRATEAFF	TGTGCCAGCAGCTCCCGACGGGCCACTGAAGCTTTCTTT
.	TRBV20-1	.	TRBJ1-4	CSASSRGTNEKLSF	TGCAGTGCTAGCTCCAGGGGTACGAATGAAAAACTGTCTTTT
few	TRBV30	.	TRBJ1-5	CAWSVAGQPQHF	TGTGCCTGGAGTGTGGCGGGACAGCCCCAGCATTTT
.	TRBV20-1	.	TRBJ1-5	CSARDTGRANQPQHF	TGCAGTGCTAGAGATACAGGGCGGGCCAATCAGCCCCAGCATTTT
.	TRBV5-4	.	TRBJ2-1	CASSLAGNSYNEQFF	TGTGCCAGCAGCTTGGCAGGGAACTCCTACAATGAGCAGTTCTTC
few	TRBV30	.	TRBJ2-2	CAWRASGELFF	TGTGCCTGGAGGGCCTCCGGGGAGCTGTTTTTT
many	TRBV2	TRBD1	TRBJ2-7	CASSRIGQGGEQYF	TGTGCCAGCAGTCGAATCGGACAGGGCGGCGAGCAGTACTTC
.	TRBV3-1	.	TRBJ1-6	CASSQGLPNDNSPLHF	TGTGCCAGCAGCCAAGGGCTTCCAAATGATAATTCACCCCTCCACTTT
few	TRBV7-2	.	TRBJ1-5	CASSFLNQPQHF	TGTGCCAGCAGCTTCCTCAATCAGCCCCAGCATTTT
once	TRBV10-3	TRBD1	TRBJ1-2	CATSTGVGRNLGYTF	TGTGCCACTTCGACAGGGGTTGGTAGGAATCTTGGCTACACCTTC
many	TRBV25-1	.	TRBJ2-3	CASRDGSTDTQYF	TGTGCCAGTCGGGACGGGAGCACAGATACGCAGTATTTT
.	TRBV5-1	.	TRBJ1-2	CASSLDVDGYTF	TGCGCCAGCAGCTTGGATGTTGATGGCTACACCTTC
.	TRBV5-4	.	TRBJ2-5	CASSSGGEDRETQYF	TGTGCCAGCAGCTCGGGGGGAGAGGACAGGGAGACCCAGTACTTC
many	TRBV20-1	.	TRBJ2-3	CSARDHLASTDTQYF	TGCAGTGCTAGAGACCACCTAGCAAGCACAGATACGCAGTATTTT
many	TRBV7-8	TRBD1	TRBJ2-7	CASSSGWDRGPYEQYF	TGTGCCAGCAGCTCGGGGTGGGACAGGGGGCCGTACGAGCAGTACTTC
.	TRBV7-2	TRBD1	TRBJ1-1	CASSLWGTGNTEAFF	TGTGCCAGCAGCTTATGGGGGACAGGGAACACTGAAGCTTTCTTT
many	TRBV2	TRBD1	TRBJ1-4	CASSRQGVFEKLFF	TGTGCCAGCAGTAGACAGGGGGTCTTTGAAAAACTGTTTTTT
many	TRBV5-4	.	TRBJ1-2	CASSGRAEFFGYTF	TGTGCCAGTTCTGGTCGCGCCGAGTTTTTTGGCTACACCTTC
.	TRBV20-1	.	TRBJ1-4	CSARDSRRLFF	TGCAGTGCTAGGGACAGCCGGAGACTGTTTTTT